The text below deals with one T cell receptor (beta chain). Its antigen is not known. This specimen comes from a study of early T cells in non-severe SARS-CoV-2 infection. The germline V gene has CDR1 MNHEY and CDR2 SVGEGT. The CDR3 runs to 14 residues. V lost 5 bases and J lost 5; bases outside the gene matches: 5. As part of library construction, unique molecular identifiers were attached to individual cDNA molecules. TCRdb itself ran the 5' RACE reads through MiXCR, one entry per CDR3 protein. The table records approximately 37,000 distinct CDR3 sequences, 5.4% of them present only once. Findings and caveats of the study: Missing private and CD4 specificities, VDJdb matching favored anti-spike CD8 responses.

V gene TRBV6-2 or TRBV6-3 combines with J gene TRBJ1-5, with 8 bases identical to TRBD1. The receptor was derived from an adult who was a healthcare worker with PCR-confirmed SARS-CoV-2 infection or an uninfected control (not recorded which). The source was whole blood, collected at baseline. The CDR3 coding sequence is TGTGCCAGCAGTCTTGGACAGGGAGATCAGCCCCAGCATTTT. This codes for CASSLGQGDQPQHF.